This paragraph covers one T cell receptor beta chain sequence. The antigen remains undetermined. Germline V gives CDR1 SGHDN, CDR2 FVKESK. This CDR3 is 16 amino acids long. V lost 4 bases and J 0 bases, leaving 13 bases between the germline ends. The source of the sample is a study of cytomegalovirus exposure and HLA in healthy donors. Whole-study results and caveats: When a later analysis was performed, an Asian-associated ancestry cluster reportedly had fewer N-insertions than the approximately 690-donor mean. In vitro testing confirmed three CMV-associated chains as specific for CMV antigens. Cytomegalovirus association was assigned to more than 150 TCR beta chains. The majority of TCR sequences were rare, yet some public TCRs appeared in many donors.

Amplification used 60 Vbeta primers and 13 Jbeta primers. The protocol was immunoSEQ multiplex PCR, while the TCRdb copy is restricted to in-frame clones and leaves out a portion. The sample shows more than 120,000 clones, roughly 80% of them seen only once. Material: PBMCs. This chain joins TRBV14 and TRBJ2-1; D gene unclear. This clonotype was obtained from a woman aged 25 to 39 in good health and CMV-seronegative. The CDR3 DNA sequence: TGTGCCAGCAGCCCCCGACGGCTAGGCTCCTACAATGAGCAGTTCTTC. Translated: CASSPRRLGSYNEQFF.